The 11 T cell receptor beta chains presented below share a single source sample, sequenced in a study of T cells in women clearing cervical HPV infection. Method: immunoSEQ multiplex PCR; TCRdb's copy keeps in-frame clones and lacks some. The sample spans 20,000 to 25,000 clones; the ten largest clones claim 2% to 3%. Sequencing was carried out using blood buffy coat. The receptors were gathered from a woman between 18 and 75 years old with a cervical HPV16 infection that either progressed to CIN3+ or cleared (not recorded which).

In regard to this clone: The read stops 3 residues short of the end of the CDR3; the missing end is completed from the germline J gene. The V and J genes are TRBV29-1 and TRBJ1-4; the D gene is possibly TRBD1 (6 bases). V lost 7 bases and J 3 bases, leaving 15 bases between the germline ends. Germline CDR1 SQVTM, CDR2 ANQGSEA. The CDR3 extends over 14 amino acids. The CDR3 reads CSARGDKSNEKLFF. The DNA read from the CDR3 is TGCAGCGCGCGAGGGGACAAATCTAATGAAAAA.

Concerning this clone itself: The read ends 3 residues before the CDR3 terminus; that terminus is restored from the germline J gene. This chain uses TRBV5-4 with TRBJ2-7, with 8 bases fitting TRBD2. The CDR3 length is 15 residues. The trim removed 4 bases at V and 0 bases at J, leaving 6 bases unmatched. CDR1 and CDR2 (germline): SGHNT, YYREEE (reference sequence). Partial CDR3 DNA: TGTGCCAGCAGCAAAGCGGGGGTACCCTCCTACGAG. Protein product: CASSKAGVPSYE. The full CDR3 protein reads CASSKAGVPSYEQYF.

On this clone: The CDR3 end lies 3 residues beyond the end of the read and is filled in from the germline J gene. The chain is built from TRBV7-9 and TRBJ2-2; D uncertain. Germline CDR1 and CDR2: SEHNR and FQNEAQ (reference sequence). The CDR3 has 15 residues. The sequenced CDR3 bases are TGTGCCAGCAGCTTTACGACAAAGCCGGATGAAAAG. Translating gives CASSFTTKPDEK. The CDR3, in full, reads CASSFTTKPDEKLFF.

Concerning this clone itself: Read data end 3 residues before the CDR3 end; the end is taken from the germline J gene. The genes are TRBV14 and TRBJ2-5; 10 bases align to TRBD2. The germline CDR1 and CDR2 sequences are SGHDN and FVKESK. CDR3 size: 17 residues. V shed 1 base, J shed 1 base, and the junction held 6 bases outside the gene matches. CDR3 in amino acids: CASSQAIAGGTQETQYF. The covered CDR3 bases are TGTGCCAGCAGCCAAGCTATAGCGGGGGGAACCCAAGAGACC.

Notes on this clone: The CDR3 extends 3 residues past the end of the read, so its final part is completed from the germline J gene. The chain links TRBV19 to TRBJ2-2, with a weak D call TRBD1 (8 bases). This CDR3 contains 16 residues. CDR1 and CDR2 from the germline V gene are LNHDA and SQIVND (reference sequence). CDR3 residues: CASSRQGRATNEKLFF. CDR3 DNA, as far as it was read: TGTGCCAGTAGCCGACAGGGGAGGGCGACTAATGAAAAG.

CDR3 bases read: TGTGCCAGCAGCTCCCAGGGAAATGAG. This gives the protein CASSSQGNE. The whole CDR3 sequence reads CASSSQGNEQFF. The chain employs TRBV11-1 and TRBJ2-1, with D tentatively TRBD1 (5 bases). Read coverage stops 3 residues before the CDR3 terminus; the germline J gene supplies the remainder. This CDR3 is built from 12 residues. Germline CDR1 is SGHAT and CDR2 is FQDESV (reference sequence). V dropped 4 bases and J dropped 7 bases, with 8 bases sitting between them. The full variable domain, with the rest looked up from reference TRBV11-1 and TRBJ2-1, is EAEVAQSPRYKITEKSQAVAFWCDPISGHATLYWYRQILGQGPELLVQFQDESVVDDSQLPKDRFSAERLKGVDSTLKIQPAELGDSAMYLCASSSQGNEQFFGPGTRLTVL.

Comments on this clone: The CDR3 extends 3 residues past the end of the read, so its final part is completed from the germline J gene. This rearrangement joins TRBV7-9 to TRBJ1-5; D unresolved. The CDR3 length is 12 residues. Germline V gene data show CDR1 as SEHNR and CDR2 as FQNEAQ (reference sequence). V was shortened by 2 bases and J by 5 bases, with 4 bases between the two germline ends. The CDR3 is CASSLIDQPQHF. The sequenced part of the CDR3 DNA is TGTGCCAGCAGCTTAATAGATCAGCCC.

With respect to this clone: Coverage ceases 3 residues before the CDR3 finishes, and the germline J gene fills in the end. This chain connects TRBV20-1 to TRBJ2-1; 11 bases line up with TRBD2. With 4 bases clipped from V and 9 bases from J, the junction kept 8 bases outside the gene matches. Germline CDR1 reads DFQATT; CDR2 reads SNEGSKA (reference sequence). This CDR3 has 14 amino acids. The covered CDR3 bases are TGCAGTGCTACTCTTAGCGGGGGGGCGGCTGAG. Translation gives CSATLSGGAAE. The CDR3 reads in full as CSATLSGGAAEQFF.

Regarding this clone: The CDR3 goes on 3 residues after the read ends, and that part is filled in from the germline J gene. The chain employs TRBV7-3 and TRBJ2-1; TRBD1 agrees at 8 bases. There are 14 residues in the CDR3. Germline lookup yields CDR1 SGHTA and CDR2 FQGTGA. With 4 bases clipped from V and 8 bases from J, the junction kept 7 bases outside the gene matches. The CDR3 sequence is CASSSPDRAHEQFF. The DNA read from the CDR3 is TGTGCCAGCAGCTCCCCGGACAGGGCCCATGAG.

As regards this clone: The read ends 3 residues shy of where the CDR3 ends; the end is completed using the germline J gene. This chain uses TRBV7-2 with TRBJ2-2; 8 bases align to TRBD1. Per germline, CDR1 SGHTA and CDR2 FQGNSA. This CDR3 comprises 14 residues. The CDR3 sequence is CASSWTGMSSPLFF. CDR3 bases read: TGTGCCAGCAGCTGGACAGGGATGTCTTCACCG.

As regards this clone: The sequenced fragment ends 3 residues before the CDR3 boundary, so the rest is inferred from the germline J gene. The chain links TRBV19 to TRBJ2-3; TRBD1 matches at 11 bases. Per germline, CDR1 LNHDA and CDR2 SQIVND (reference sequence). The CDR3 loop spans 18 amino acids. This CDR3 is CASSLQGPGQGGHQPQYF. Incomplete CDR3 DNA: TGTGCCAGTAGTCTCCAGGGGCCGGGACAGGGGGGCCATCAGCCG.